The T cell receptor (beta chain) described here comes from a study of blood T cell repertoires in COVID-19. In this sample, this clone turned up a few times. Sequenced by immunoSEQ multiplex PCR; TCRdb stores in-frame clones only, minus some. The sample has about 73,000 clones, approximately 80% seen once. J lost 8 bases, V lost 4 bases, and 13 bases had no gene match. The length of the CDR3 is 15 residues. The germline V gene encodes CDR1 SEHNR and CDR2 FQNEAQ (reference sequence). Sequencing was performed on peripheral blood. The chain uses TRBV7-9 and TRBJ1-1; 7 nucleotides agree with TRBD1. The source of this sequence is a woman aged 55-75 years with acute or convalescent COVID-19. CDR3 region: CASSSRQGPRVEAFF. The CDR3 DNA reads as TGTGCCAGCAGCTCAAGACAGGGCCCGAGGGTGGAAGCTTTCTTT.